The 7 T cell receptor beta chains below were found in one sample sequenced in a study of blood T cells in healthy people across ages. Primed by a sample-barcoded 5' primer and a J-beta primer mix, a second PCR proceeded for 7 to 11 cycles. TCRdb re-derived calls from the 5' RACE reads in MiXCR, one entry per CDR3 protein. This sample has 700,000 to 1,000,000 distinct CDR3 sequences, with 44% found just once. Source material: blood. These receptor sequences come from a man in his 60s in good health.

This clonotype has just a few counts. The chain has TRBV20-1 and TRBJ2-3; a possible D gene is TRBD2 (6 bases). The V gene's germline CDR1 is DFQATT and CDR2 SNEGSKA (reference sequence). The CDR3 length is 14 residues. Trimming took 3 bases from V and 5 from J, leaving 15 bases between them. CDR3 amino acids: CSASGRGGQDTQYF. In DNA, the CDR3 is TGCAGTGCTAGTGGGCGGGGAGGCCAAGATACGCAGTATTTT.

V and J are TRBV5-1 and TRBJ2-1; D gene uncertain. The V gene lost 5 bases and the J gene lost 8 bases, with 11 bases spanning the gap. The CDR3 is 12 amino acids. Per germline, CDR1 SGHRS and CDR2 YFSETQ. The CDR3 nucleotides are TGCGCCAGCAGAGAGAACCCCTATGAGCAGTTCTTC. Residues: CASRENPYEQFF.

The chain employs TRBV5-1 and TRBJ2-5, with 8 bases matching TRBD1. The end of the DNA is better explained by TRBJ2-7, so the J call may be wrong. The CDR3 has 14 residues. The germline V gene encodes CDR1 SGHRS and CDR2 YFSETQ. CDR3 in amino acids: CASSPTRGLREQYF. DNA for the CDR3: TGCGCCAGCAGCCCCACCAGGGGGCTGCGCGAGCAGTACTTC.

This clonotype was seen a handful of times. The chain joins TRBV6-1 to TRBJ2-7; the match to TRBD1 covers 7 bases. Germline V gene sequence: CDR1 MNHNS, CDR2 SASEGT. After removal of 10 bases from V and 3 bases from J, the junction contained 12 bases not matched to a gene. The CDR3 sequence is 14 residues long. The CDR3 here is CAISPGGQSYEQYF. The CDR3 DNA sequence: TGTGCCATCTCACCAGGGGGACAGAGCTACGAGCAGTACTTC.

This clonotype was recorded many times. This rearrangement joins TRBV7-2 to TRBJ2-7; D possibly corresponds to TRBD2 (5 bases). The CDR3 has 14 residues. Germline V CDR1 and CDR2: SGHTA, FQGNSA. Trimming removed 1 base at V and 2 bases at J, with 9 bases between. DNA of the CDR3: TGTGCCAGCAGCTTAGGAGGGCTTACCTACGAGCAGTACTTC. This gives the protein CASSLGGLTYEQYF.

In this sample, this clonotype turned up a few times. The chain joins TRBV6-2 or TRBV6-3 to TRBJ2-5, with a possible D match to TRBD2 (5 bases). The V and J ends lost 6 bases and 7 bases respectively, with 18 bases between them. The CDR3 is 14 amino acids. Per the germline V gene, CDR1 is MNHEY and CDR2 is SVGEGT. The CDR3 bases are TGTGCCAGCAGCCCACAGACGGGGATCCCGACCCAGTACTTC. Translation: CASSPQTGIPTQYF.

J is TRBJ2-3 and V is TRBV7-2, with D tentatively TRBD1 (6 bases). Trimming removed 5 bases at V and 8 bases at J, with 11 bases between. The CDR3 is 12 residues long. Germline-derived CDR1 and CDR2 are SGHTA and FQGNSA. In nucleotides, the CDR3 is TGTGCCAGCAGCCCACAGGGCATTACGCAGTATTTT. It codes for CASSPQGITQYF.